The 22 T cell receptor beta chains given below trace back to one sample, sequenced in a study. TCRdb ran MiXCR on the 5' RACE reads and lists one entry per CDR3 protein. The sample includes some 62,000 distinct CDR3 sequences, around 30% of them seen just once. Sequencing was done on a sample of tumor-infiltrating naive CD4+ T cells sorted from the breast tumor. The subset denotes: naive CD4+ T cells, CD4+CD45RA+CD25-. All receptors come from a female donor with breast cancer.

This clonotype has more than one count but fewer than ten. J is TRBJ2-5 and V is TRBV20-1; either TRBD1 or TRBD2 may fit D (5 bases each). There are 13 residues in the CDR3. CDR1 DFQATT and CDR2 SNEGSKA come from the germline V gene (reference sequence). With 6 bases removed from V and 5 bases from J, the gap between germline ends came to 16 bases. The CDR3 loop is CSALTPEGETQYF. DNA of the CDR3: TGCAGTGCGCTAACCCCAGAGGGGGAGACCCAGTACTTC.

A few counts support this clonotype. This chain joins TRBV12-3 or TRBV12-4 and TRBJ2-1, with TRBD2 matching over 7 bases. V was clipped by 10 bases and J by 2 bases; unmatched bases: 8. The CDR3 extends over 14 amino acids. CDR3 DNA: TGTGCCATAGTTGCGGGAGAGGCCTACAATGAGCAGTTCTTC. As protein: CAIVAGEAYNEQFF.

This sequence joins TRBV6-1 and TRBJ1-6; D unresolved. Per the germline V gene, CDR1 is MNHNS and CDR2 is SASEGT. V was clipped by 1 base and J by 5 bases, with 12 bases between them. This CDR3 has 16 residues. The CDR3 reads CASSEEVPANNSPLHF. The CDR3, as DNA: TGTGCCAGCAGTGAAGAAGTGCCAGCCAATAATTCACCCCTCCACTTT.

There are a few counts of this clonotype. The J gene is TRBJ1-1, the V gene TRBV6-5, with a tentative D call TRBD1 (5 bases). Germline V gene data show CDR1 as MNHEY and CDR2 as SVGAGI. The length of the CDR3 is 14 residues. Trimming cost V 5 bases and J 6 bases, with 16 bases left between them. Here the CDR3 reads CASSPPSGTAEAFF. The CDR3 nucleotides are TGTGCCAGCAGTCCCCCATCAGGGACGGCTGAAGCTTTCTTT.

This clonotype came up a few times. The rearrangement joins TRBV18 to TRBJ2-7; no reliable D call. The CDR3 consists of 13 residues. With 4 bases removed from V and 6 bases from J, the gap between germline ends came to 13 bases. Per the germline V gene, CDR1 is KGHSH and CDR2 is LQKENI. This CDR3 is CASSLDLLGEQYF. The CDR3 nucleotides are TGTGCCAGCTCACTAGATTTGTTGGGCGAGCAGTACTTC. The whole variable domain, remainder taken from reference TRBV18 and TRBJ2-7, is NAGVMQNPRHLVRRRGQEARLRCSPMKGHSHVYWYRQLPEEGLKFMVYLQKENIIDESGMPKERFSAEFPKEGPSILRIQQVVRGDSAAYFCASSLDLLGEQYFGPGTRLTVT.

The V gene is TRBV29-1, the J gene TRBJ2-1; D is unresolved. In germline, CDR1 is SQVTM, CDR2 ANQGSEA. The CDR3 covers 13 residues. V was clipped by 0 bases and J by 15 bases, with 18 bases between them. The CDR3: CSVEDRVDAAPFF. In DNA, the CDR3 is TGCAGCGTTGAAGATCGGGTTGACGCGGCCCCGTTCTTC.

As for this clonotype: A much larger clonotype is one base distant, so this may be a read error. The chain has TRBV4-1 and TRBJ1-1; D perhaps matches TRBD1 (5 bases). Per the germline V gene, CDR1 is MGHRA and CDR2 is YSYEKL. CDR3 length: 15 residues. The CDR3 sequence is CASSQEGVFSTEALF. CDR3 DNA sequence: TGCGCCAGCAGCCAAGAGGGGGTATTTAGCACTGAAGCTCTCTTT.

This clonotype was seen repeatedly, ten times or more. The chain links TRBV20-1 to TRBJ2-1, with 9 bases fitting TRBD2. The V segment lost 3 bases and the J segment 8 bases; nucleotides outside the gene matches: 5. CDR1 is DFQATT and CDR2 is SNEGSKA in the germline V gene (reference sequence). This CDR3 has 13 amino acids. DNA for the CDR3: TGCAGTGCTAGCGGGCGCGGGAGGGATGAGCAGTTCTTC. Its translation is CSASGRGRDEQFF.

The rearrangement links TRBV27 to TRBJ2-7; D possibly uses TRBD1 or TRBD2 (5 bases each). Germline V lookup: CDR1 MNHEY, CDR2 SMNVEV (reference sequence). The CDR3 has 15 amino acids. Trimming shortened V by 5 bases and J by 3 bases, and 17 bases separated the two germline ends. The CDR3 protein is CASSQTGTQIYEQYF. In DNA, the CDR3 is TGTGCCAGCAGTCAAACCGGGACCCAGATCTACGAGCAGTACTTC.

This clonotype has more than one count but fewer than ten. The chain recombines TRBV4-1 with TRBJ1-4; D is unclear. Germline V gives CDR1 MGHRA, CDR2 YSYEKL. Trimming removed 3 bases from V and 3 bases from J, with 8 bases in between. This CDR3 region has 14 residues. The CDR3 DNA follows: TGCGCCAGCAGCCATCACGGGGCTAATGAAAAACTGTTTTTT. Protein: CASSHHGANEKLFF.

The chain is built from TRBV5-1 and TRBJ2-5, with 14 bases fitting TRBD2. V was clipped by 7 bases and J by 5 bases; unmatched bases: 10. Germline lookup yields CDR1 SGHRS and CDR2 YFSETQ. The CDR3 contains 16 residues. The CDR3 region has the DNA TGCGCCAGCGGTTTGACTAGCGGGGGGGCATTGGAGACCCAGTACTTC. It yields the protein CASGLTSGGALETQYF.

This clonotype showed up many times. The V gene is TRBV5-1, the J gene TRBJ2-3, with 8 bases matching TRBD2. Trimming cost V 4 bases and J 1 base; bases outside gene matches: 5. The CDR3 consists of 15 residues. Germline lookup yields CDR1 SGHRS and CDR2 YFSETQ. The CDR3: CASSRQTSGTDTQYF. The CDR3 DNA reads TGCGCCAGCAGCCGACAGACTAGCGGCACAGATACGCAGTATTTT. Full variable domain (remainder filled in from reference TRBV5-1 and TRBJ2-3): KAGVTQTPRYLIKTRGQQVTLSCSPISGHRSVSWYQQTPGQGLQFLFEYFSETQRNKGNFPGRFSGRQFSNSRSEMNVSTLELGDSALYLCASSRQTSGTDTQYFGPGTRLTVL.

The chain combines TRBV5-6 with TRBJ2-3; 8 bases agree with TRBD1. Per germline, CDR1 SGHDT and CDR2 YYEEEE. The CDR3 contains 16 residues. V shed 4 bases and J 5 bases; nucleotides not matched to a gene: 12. Here the CDR3 DNA reads TGTGCCAGCAGCCATACAGGGGGAAACACGATAGATACGCAGTATTTT. Translating it yields CASSHTGGNTIDTQYF.

This clonotype was detected only once. This chain joins TRBV6-1 and TRBJ2-7; TRBD1 agrees at 9 bases. The CDR3 sequence is 15 residues long. The trim removed 4 bases at V and 5 bases at J, leaving 9 bases unmatched. CDR1 and CDR2 (germline): MNHNS, SASEGT. In nucleotides, the CDR3 is TGTGCCAGCAGTGCCCCCGGGACAGGGTATCACGAGCAGTACTTC. Its protein is CASSAPGTGYHEQYF.

There are many counts of this clonotype. The chain links TRBV7-3 to TRBJ1-1; D may be TRBD1 (6 bases). Trimming cost V 5 bases and J 3 bases, with 22 bases left between them. Per the germline V gene, CDR1 is SGHTA and CDR2 is FQGTGA. The CDR3 is 17 residues long. The CDR3 region is CASSPKRAQGRDTEAFF. The CDR3, as DNA: TGTGCCAGCAGCCCGAAAAGGGCACAGGGACGGGACACTGAAGCTTTCTTT.

This clonotype has a handful of counts. The gene calls are TRBV4-3 and TRBJ1-2; no clear D. Germline V gene data show CDR1 as LGHNA and CDR2 as YSLEER. The CDR3 runs to 15 residues. The V end was cut by 5 bases, the J end by 4 bases, with 17 bases between. The CDR3 DNA reads TGCGCCAGCAGCGCCCAATGGACGGGCTCCTATGGCTACACCTTC. Translation: CASSAQWTGSYGYTF.

This clonotype has only a few counts. The genes are TRBV15 and TRBJ2-3, with D hard to call. V lost 2 bases, J lost 0 bases, and 6 bases lay in between. Germline assignment: CDR1 LNHNV and CDR2 YYDKDF (reference sequence). The CDR3 runs 14 residues. The CDR3: CATSRSPSTDTQYF. For the CDR3, the DNA is TGTGCCACCAGCAGATCCCCTAGCACAGATACGCAGTATTTT.

V gene TRBV4-1 combines with J gene TRBJ2-1; 7 bases fit TRBD2. Trimming took 2 bases from V and 4 from J; bases not matched to a gene: 5. From germline, CDR1 is MGHRA and CDR2 YSYEKL. The CDR3 totals 15 residues. The CDR3 nucleotides read TGCGCCAGCAGCCAACGGGGGGTCAATTACAATGAGCAGTTCTTC. Protein: CASSQRGVNYNEQFF.

The chain links TRBV7-6 to TRBJ2-6; no reliable D call. The germline V gene encodes CDR1 SGHVS and CDR2 FNYEAQ. The CDR3 is made up of 17 amino acids. The ends were cut back, 4 bases at V and 0 bases at J, with 13 bases in the middle. CDR3 nucleotide sequence: TGTGCCAGCAGCTCACGGGCAGGCCTCTCTGGGGCCAACGTCCTGACTTTC. This codes for CASSSRAGLSGANVLTF.

This chain uses TRBV7-2 with TRBJ2-4; D might be TRBD2 (6 bases). The CDR3 totals 15 residues. V lost 1 base and J lost 11, with 18 bases in between. Germline CDR1 and CDR2: SGHTA and FQGNSA. The CDR3 region is CASSLDWGESILQYF. DNA of the CDR3: TGTGCCAGCAGCTTAGATTGGGGGGAGAGCATTCTTCAGTACTTC.

The chain has TRBV5-1 and TRBJ1-4; TRBD1 matches 9 bases. J was trimmed by 3 bases and V by 0 bases; bases with no gene match: 9. The CDR3 loop spans 18 amino acids. The germline V gene encodes CDR1 SGHRS and CDR2 YFSETQ. CDR3 sequence (DNA): TGCGCCAGCAGCTTGGAATCCGGGACAGGGTTTCCTAATGAAAAACTGTTTTTT. Protein product: CASSLESGTGFPNEKLFF.

This clonotype was picked up a small number of times. The chain is built from TRBV5-6 and TRBJ2-4; possibly TRBD1 or TRBD2 for D (5 bases each). The V and J ends lost 0 bases and 8 bases respectively, with 12 bases between them. The CDR3 contains 14 residues. Germline CDR1 is SGHDT and CDR2 is YYEEEE. CDR3 DNA sequence: TGTGCCAGCAGCTTGGTGGGACCCCCCGACATTCAGTACTTC. Its translation is CASSLVGPPDIQYF.